The T cell receptor (beta chain) under discussion was sequenced for a study of blood T cell repertoires in COVID-19. Study context: The United States, Italy and Spain provided the acute and convalescent COVID-19 samples. In each case, the material was cDNA or gDNA derived from T cells, B-cell-depleted T cells, or PBMCs.

Original processing methods: Amplification of reference gene primers provided the estimated nucleated cell counts. Clones were sequenced by immunoSEQ multiplex PCR, and TCRdb holds only the in-frame ones, with some missing. That table gives V, J and clone size, and the DNA gave D and trimming. The sample lists 300,000 to 400,000 clones, over 70% occurring once. CDR1 and CDR2 from the germline V gene are MDHEN and SYDVKM. The V end was cut by 2 bases, the J end by 4 bases, with 21 bases between. This CDR3 contains 17 residues. The chain uses TRBV28 and TRBJ2-7; tentatively, D is TRBD1 (6 bases). The sample consisted of peripheral blood. This receptor was taken from a man aged 30 to 45 with active or convalescent COVID-19. For the CDR3, the DNA is TGTGCCAGCAGTTTAGGGTCGACTCAGGGGTACTCATACGAGCAGTACTTC. This encodes CASSLGSTQGYSYEQYF.